The clone carrying this T cell receptor beta chain came up many times. This sample was taken from a study of T cell clones after liver transplantation. Data came from immunoSEQ multiplex PCR; TCRdb stores just in-frame clones and leaves some out. This repertoire shows about 100,000 clones, 82% found once; its top ten account for 0.99%. Germline V gives CDR1 MNHEY, CDR2 SMNVEV (reference sequence). This CDR3 is 16 amino acids long. V gave up 6 bases and J gave up 0 bases; unmatched junction bases: 8. The source was CD4+ T cells from blood, collected before liver transplant. The origin of this receptor is a human donor who received a liver transplant. The chain joins TRBV27 to TRBJ2-3; 8 nucleotides line up with TRBD2. CDR3 sequence: CASRGLASGSTDTQYF. The CDR3 DNA follows: TGTGCCAGCAGGGGGCTGGCTAGCGGGAGCACAGATACGCAGTATTTT.